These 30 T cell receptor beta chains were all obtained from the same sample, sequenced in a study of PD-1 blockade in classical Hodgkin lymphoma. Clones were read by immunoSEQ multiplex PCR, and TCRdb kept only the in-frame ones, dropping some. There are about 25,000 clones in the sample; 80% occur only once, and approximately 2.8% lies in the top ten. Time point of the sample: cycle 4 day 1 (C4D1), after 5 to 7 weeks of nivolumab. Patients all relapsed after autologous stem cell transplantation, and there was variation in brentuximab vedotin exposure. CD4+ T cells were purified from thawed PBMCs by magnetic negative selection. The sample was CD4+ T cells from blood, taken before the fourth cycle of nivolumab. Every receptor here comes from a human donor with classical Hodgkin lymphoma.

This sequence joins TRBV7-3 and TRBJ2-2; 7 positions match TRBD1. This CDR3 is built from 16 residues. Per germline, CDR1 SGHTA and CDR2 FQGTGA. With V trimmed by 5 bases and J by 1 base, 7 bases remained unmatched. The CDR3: CASSHVGGQNTGELFF. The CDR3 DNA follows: TGTGCCAGCAGCCACGTAGGGGGCCAGAACACCGGGGAGCTGTTTTTT.

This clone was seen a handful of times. The CDR3 spells CASSRGQDTIYF. As DNA, the CDR3 is TGTGCCAGCAGCAGGGGGCAGGACACCATATATTTT. The chain is built from TRBV7-2 and TRBJ1-3; 7 nucleotides agree with TRBD1. This CDR3 comprises 12 residues. V was clipped by 5 bases and J by 8 bases; unmatched bases: 3. Germline values: CDR1 SGHTA, CDR2 FQGNSA.

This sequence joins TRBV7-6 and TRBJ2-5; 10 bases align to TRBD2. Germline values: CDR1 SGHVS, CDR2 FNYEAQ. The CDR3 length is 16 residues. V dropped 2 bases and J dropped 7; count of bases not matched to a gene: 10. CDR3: CASSLWSSGGQGTQYF. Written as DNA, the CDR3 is TGTGCCAGCAGCTTATGGTCTAGCGGGGGCCAGGGGACCCAGTACTTC.

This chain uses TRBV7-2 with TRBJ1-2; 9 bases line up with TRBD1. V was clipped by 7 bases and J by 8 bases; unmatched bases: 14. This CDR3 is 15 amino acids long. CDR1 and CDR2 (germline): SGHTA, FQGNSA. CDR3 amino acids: CASIKDRGLGKGYTF. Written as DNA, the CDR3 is TGTGCCAGCATCAAGGACAGGGGCCTGGGTAAAGGCTACACCTTC.

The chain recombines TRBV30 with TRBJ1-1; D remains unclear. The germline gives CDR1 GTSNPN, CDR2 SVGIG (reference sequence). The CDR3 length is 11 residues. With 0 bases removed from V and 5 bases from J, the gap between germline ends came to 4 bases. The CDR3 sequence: CAWSVQTEAFF. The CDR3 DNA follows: TGTGCCTGGAGTGTACAGACTGAAGCTTTCTTT.

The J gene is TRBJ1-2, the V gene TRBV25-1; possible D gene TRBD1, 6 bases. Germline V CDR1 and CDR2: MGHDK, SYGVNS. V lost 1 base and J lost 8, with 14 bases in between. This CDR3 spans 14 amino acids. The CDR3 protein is CASSELAGARGYTF. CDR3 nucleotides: TGTGCCAGCAGTGAATTAGCGGGGGCGCGAGGCTACACCTTC.

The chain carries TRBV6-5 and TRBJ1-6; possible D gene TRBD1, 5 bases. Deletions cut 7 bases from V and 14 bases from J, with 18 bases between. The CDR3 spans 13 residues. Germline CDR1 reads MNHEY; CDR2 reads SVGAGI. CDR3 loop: CASKTLGAPALHF. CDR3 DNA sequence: TGTGCCAGCAAAACCTTAGGGGCTCCAGCCCTCCACTTT.

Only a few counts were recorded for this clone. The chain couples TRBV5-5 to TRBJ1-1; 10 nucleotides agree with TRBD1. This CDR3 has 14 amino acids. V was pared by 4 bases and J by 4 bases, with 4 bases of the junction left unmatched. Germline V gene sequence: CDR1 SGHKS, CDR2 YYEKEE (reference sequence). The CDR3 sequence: CASSRQGAGTEAFF. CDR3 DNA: TGTGCCAGCAGCCGACAGGGGGCCGGCACTGAAGCTTTCTTT.

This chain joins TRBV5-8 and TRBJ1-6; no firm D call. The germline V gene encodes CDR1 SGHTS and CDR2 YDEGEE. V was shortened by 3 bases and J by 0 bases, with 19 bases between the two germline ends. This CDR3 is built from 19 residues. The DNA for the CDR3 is TGTGCCAGCAGCTCGTCGAGCGGATTTTTTAGCTCCTATAATTCACCCCTCCACTTT. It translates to CASSSSSGFFSSYNSPLHF.

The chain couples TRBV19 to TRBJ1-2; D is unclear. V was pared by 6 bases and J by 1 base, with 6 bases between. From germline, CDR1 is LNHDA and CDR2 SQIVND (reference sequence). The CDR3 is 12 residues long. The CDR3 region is CASRPSNYGYTF. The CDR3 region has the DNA TGTGCCAGTAGGCCGAGTAACTATGGCTACACCTTC. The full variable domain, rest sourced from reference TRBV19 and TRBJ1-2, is DGGITQSPKYLFRKEGQNVTLSCEQNLNHDAMYWYRQDPGQGLRLIYYSQIVNDFQKGDIAEGYSVSREKKESFPLTVTSAQKNPTAFYLCASRPSNYGYTFGSGTRLTVV.

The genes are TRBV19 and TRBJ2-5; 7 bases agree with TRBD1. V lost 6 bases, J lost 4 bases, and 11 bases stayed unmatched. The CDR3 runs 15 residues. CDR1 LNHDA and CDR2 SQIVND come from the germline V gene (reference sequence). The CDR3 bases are TGTGCCAGTAGACAAACAGGGGAAGGTCGAGAGACCCAGTACTTC. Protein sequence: CASRQTGEGRETQYF.

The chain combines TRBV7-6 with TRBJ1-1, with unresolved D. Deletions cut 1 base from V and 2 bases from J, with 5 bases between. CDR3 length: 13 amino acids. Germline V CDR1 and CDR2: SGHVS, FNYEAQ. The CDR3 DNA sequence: TGTGCCAGCAGCTTAGGGGATAACACTGAAGCTTTCTTT. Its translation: CASSLGDNTEAFF.

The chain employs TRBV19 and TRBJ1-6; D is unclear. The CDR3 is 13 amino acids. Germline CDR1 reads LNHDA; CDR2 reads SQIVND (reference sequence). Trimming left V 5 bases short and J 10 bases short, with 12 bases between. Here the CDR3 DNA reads TGTGCCAGTAGTCGAGACGTGAAGTCACCCCTCCACTTT. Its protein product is CASSRDVKSPLHF.

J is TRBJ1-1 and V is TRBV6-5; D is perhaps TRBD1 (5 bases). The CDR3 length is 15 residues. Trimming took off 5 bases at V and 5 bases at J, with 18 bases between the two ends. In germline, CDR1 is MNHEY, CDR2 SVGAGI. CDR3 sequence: CASSRAIGGWTEAFF. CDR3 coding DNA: TGTGCCAGCAGTAGAGCGATCGGGGGGTGGACTGAAGCTTTCTTT.

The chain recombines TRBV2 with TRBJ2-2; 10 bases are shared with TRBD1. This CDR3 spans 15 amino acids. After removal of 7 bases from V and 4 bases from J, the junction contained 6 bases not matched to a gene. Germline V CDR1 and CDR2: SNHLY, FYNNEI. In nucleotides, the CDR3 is TGTGCCAGCACCCGCCGGGACAGGGGCACCGGGGAGCTGTTTTTT. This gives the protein CASTRRDRGTGELFF.

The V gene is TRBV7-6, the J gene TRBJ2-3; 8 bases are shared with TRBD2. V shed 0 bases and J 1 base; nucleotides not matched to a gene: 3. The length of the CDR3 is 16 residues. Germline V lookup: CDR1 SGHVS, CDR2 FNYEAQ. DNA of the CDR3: TGTGCCAGCAGCTTAGCGGTTAGCGGGGGCACAGATACGCAGTATTTT. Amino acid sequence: CASSLAVSGGTDTQYF.

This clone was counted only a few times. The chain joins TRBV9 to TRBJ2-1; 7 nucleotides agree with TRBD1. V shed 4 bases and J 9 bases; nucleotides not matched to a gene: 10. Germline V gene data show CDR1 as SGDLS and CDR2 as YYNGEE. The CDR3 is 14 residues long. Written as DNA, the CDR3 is TGTGCCAGCAGCCCCCAGGGGAAGGGGGCTGAGCAGTTCTTC. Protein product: CASSPQGKGAEQFF.

CDR3: CASSIRDANYGYTF. CDR3 coding DNA: TGTGCCAGTAGTATCCGGGACGCCAACTATGGCTACACCTTC. This chain connects TRBV19 to TRBJ1-2; a possible D gene is TRBD1 (5 bases). CDR1 and CDR2 (germline): LNHDA, SQIVND (reference sequence). The CDR3 contains 14 residues. The V end was cut by 3 bases, the J end by 2 bases, with 10 bases between.

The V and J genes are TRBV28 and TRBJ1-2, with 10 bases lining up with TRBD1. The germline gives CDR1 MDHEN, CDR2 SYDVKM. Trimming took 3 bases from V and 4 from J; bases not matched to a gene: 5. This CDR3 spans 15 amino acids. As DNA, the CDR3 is TGTGCCAGCAGTTTCCTGGACAGGGGGGGCTATGGCTACACCTTC. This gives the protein CASSFLDRGGYGYTF.

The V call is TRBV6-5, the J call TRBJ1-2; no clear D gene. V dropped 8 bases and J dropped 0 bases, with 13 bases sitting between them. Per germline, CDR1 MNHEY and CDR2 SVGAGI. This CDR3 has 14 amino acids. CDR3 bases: TGTGCCAGCTCCCCCCGGTTTCCTAACTATGGCTACACCTTC. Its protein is CASSPRFPNYGYTF.

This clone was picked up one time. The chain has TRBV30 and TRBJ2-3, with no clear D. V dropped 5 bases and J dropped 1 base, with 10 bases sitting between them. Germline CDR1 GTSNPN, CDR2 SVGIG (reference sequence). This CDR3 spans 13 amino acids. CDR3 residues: CAWLVPGTDTQYF. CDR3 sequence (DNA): TGTGCCTGGCTTGTTCCTGGCACAGATACGCAGTATTTT. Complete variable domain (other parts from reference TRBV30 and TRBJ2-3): SQTIHQWPATLVQPVGSPLSLECTVEGTSNPNLYWYRQAAGRGLQLLFYSVGIGQISSEVPQNLSASRPQDRQFILSSKKLLLSDSGFYLCAWLVPGTDTQYFGPGTRLTVL.

The CDR3 sequence: CASSLSRSFGYTF. Here the CDR3 DNA reads TGTGCCAGCAGTTTATCTAGGTCCTTTGGCTACACCTTC. J is TRBJ1-2 and V is TRBV27, with D hard to call. Trimming stripped 0 bases from V and 7 bases from J, with 9 bases between. Looked up from germline, CDR1 is MNHEY and CDR2 is SMNVEV (reference sequence). This CDR3 has 13 amino acids.

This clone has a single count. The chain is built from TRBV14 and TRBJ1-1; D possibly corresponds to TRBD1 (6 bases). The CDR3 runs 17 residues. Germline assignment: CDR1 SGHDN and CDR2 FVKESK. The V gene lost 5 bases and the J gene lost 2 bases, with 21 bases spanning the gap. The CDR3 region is CASSLTGSPTANTEAFF. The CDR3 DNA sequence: TGTGCCAGCAGCTTAACAGGGTCCCCGACGGCAAACACTGAAGCTTTCTTT.

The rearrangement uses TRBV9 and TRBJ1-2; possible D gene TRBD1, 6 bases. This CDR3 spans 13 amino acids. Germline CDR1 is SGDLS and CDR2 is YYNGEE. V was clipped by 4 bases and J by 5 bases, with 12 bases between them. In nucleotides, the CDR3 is TGTGCCAGCAGCTCGCACGGACAGTATGGCTACACCTTC. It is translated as CASSSHGQYGYTF.

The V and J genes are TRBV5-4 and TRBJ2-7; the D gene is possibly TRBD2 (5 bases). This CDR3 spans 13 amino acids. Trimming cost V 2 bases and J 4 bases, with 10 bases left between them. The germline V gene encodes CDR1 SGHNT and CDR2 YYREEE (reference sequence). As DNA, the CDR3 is TGTGCCAGCAGCTTAGATACTAGTTACGAGCAGTACTTC. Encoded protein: CASSLDTSYEQYF.

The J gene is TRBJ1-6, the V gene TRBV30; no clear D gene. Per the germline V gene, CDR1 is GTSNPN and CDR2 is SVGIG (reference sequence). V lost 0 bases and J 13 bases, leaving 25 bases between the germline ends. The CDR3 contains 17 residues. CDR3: CAWSVRWIRNSSSPLHF. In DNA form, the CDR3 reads TGTGCCTGGAGTGTACGATGGATCCGGAACAGCTCCTCGCCCCTCCACTTT.

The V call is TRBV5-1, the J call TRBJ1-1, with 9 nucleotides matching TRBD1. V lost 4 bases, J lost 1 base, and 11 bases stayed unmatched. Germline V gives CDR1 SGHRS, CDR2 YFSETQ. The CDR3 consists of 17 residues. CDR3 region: CASSEPGQGSWNTEAFF. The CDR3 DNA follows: TGCGCCAGCAGCGAGCCGGGACAGGGCTCGTGGAACACTGAAGCTTTCTTT. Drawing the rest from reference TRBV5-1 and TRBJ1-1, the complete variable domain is KAGVTQTPRYLIKTRGQQVTLSCSPISGHRSVSWYQQTPGQGLQFLFEYFSETQRNKGNFPGRFSGRQFSNSRSEMNVSTLELGDSALYLCASSEPGQGSWNTEAFFGQGTRLTVV.

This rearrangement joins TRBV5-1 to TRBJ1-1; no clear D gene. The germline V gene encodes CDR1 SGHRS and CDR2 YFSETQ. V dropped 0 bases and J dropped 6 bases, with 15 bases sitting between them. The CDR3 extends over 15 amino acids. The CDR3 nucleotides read TGCGCCAGCAGCTTGGCTCCGGGTCACGGATCTGAAGCTTTCTTT. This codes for CASSLAPGHGSEAFF.

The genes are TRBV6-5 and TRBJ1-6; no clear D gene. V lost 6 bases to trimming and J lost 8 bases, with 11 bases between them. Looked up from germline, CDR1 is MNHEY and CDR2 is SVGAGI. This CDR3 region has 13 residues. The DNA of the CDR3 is TGTGCCAGCAGCCGGACCTCGGATTCACCCCTCCACTTT. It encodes CASSRTSDSPLHF.

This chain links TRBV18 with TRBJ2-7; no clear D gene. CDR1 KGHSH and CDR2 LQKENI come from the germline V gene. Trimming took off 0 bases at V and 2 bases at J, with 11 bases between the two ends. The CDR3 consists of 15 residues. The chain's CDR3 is CASSPPNSGTYEQYF. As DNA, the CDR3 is TGTGCCAGCTCACCACCTAATTCGGGTACCTACGAGCAGTACTTC.